This is a list of T cell receptor beta chains from one sample in a study of cytomegalovirus exposure and HLA in healthy donors. Method: immunoSEQ multiplex PCR; TCRdb's copy keeps in-frame clones and lacks some. Of roughly 100,000 clones listed, 60% to 75% are singletons. Specimen: PBMCs. The receptors were sampled from a man over 45 in good health and CMV-seronegative. Each CDR3 is given with its conserved first and last residue. D genes are given only for firm matches. Clone size is not always given. Where it is, it says once, few, many or a class for expanded clones.

V,J,D,size,DNA,CDR3
TRBV27,TRBJ1-1,TRBD1,few,TGTGCCAGCAGTCCGACAGGGAAGAACACTGAAGCTTTCTTT,CASSPTGKNTEAFF
TRBV11-2,TRBJ2-1,.,.,TGTGCCAGCAGCCTCCAGTATGAGCAGTTCTTC,CASSLQYEQFF
TRBV4-1,TRBJ2-7,.,.,TGCGCCAGCAGCCAAGTAAGCGGACAGACCAAATACGAGCAGTACTTC,CASSQVSGQTKYEQYF
TRBV7-2,TRBJ2-7,TRBD2,.,TGTGCCAGCAGCTCTAGACTAGCGGGAACCTACGAGCAGTACTTC,CASSSRLAGTYEQYF
TRBV5-1,TRBJ1-2,TRBD1,.,TGCGCCAGCAGCTTGGGGACAGGGGGAGGCTACACCTTC,CASSLGTGGGYTF
TRBV2,TRBJ2-3,.,.,TGTGCCAGCAGTCCACCGGACTACATGGTCACAGATACGCAGTATTTT,CASSPPDYMVTDTQYF
TRBV30,TRBJ1-5,.,.,TGTGCCTGGAGTGTAAGGAGTAGCAATCAGCCCCAGCATTTT,CAWSVRSSNQPQHF
TRBV10-2,TRBJ2-5,.,.,TGCGCCAGCAGTGTAGACGAGCGAGGGGGGGCTGGAGAGACCCAGTACTTC,CASSVDERGGAGETQYF
TRBV30,TRBJ2-5,TRBD1,.,TGTGCTGCGACCGGGACAGAAGAGACCCAGTACTTC,CAATGTEETQYF
TRBV7-2,TRBJ2-5,TRBD1,.,TGTGCCAGCAGCTTAGCCTTGACAGGGGGAGAGACCCAGTACTTC,CASSLALTGGETQYF
TRBV9,TRBJ1-1,.,.,TGTGCCAGCAGCGTAGGGGGGCTAGGAAGGACTGAAGCTTTCTTT,CASSVGGLGRTEAFF
TRBV1,TRBJ2-7,.,.,TGCACCAGCAGCCAAGATCTCGAGACAGAGTGCTACGAGCAGTACTTC,CTSSQDLETECYEQYF
TRBV28,TRBJ2-7,.,.,TGTGCCAGTGCGGCGGGACGGATCTCCTACGAGCAGTACTTC,CASAAGRISYEQYF
TRBV2,TRBJ2-3,TRBD1,.,TGTGCCAGCCCGATTATGAACAGGGGGCACCCAGATACGCAGTATTTT,CASPIMNRGHPDTQYF
TRBV6-6,TRBJ2-7,.,.,TGTGCCAGCAGTTACAGGGGAAACTACGAGCAGTACTTC,CASSYRGNYEQYF
TRBV5-6,TRBJ1-1,.,.,TGTGCCAGCACCTGGAGGTTGGGCACTGAAGCTTTCTTT,CASTWRLGTEAFF
TRBV14,TRBJ2-7,.,.,TGTGCCAGCAGCCAAGAAGGTTGGGTAGCTCGGAACTACGAGCAGTACTTC,CASSQEGWVARNYEQYF
TRBV11-2,TRBJ2-5,TRBD2,.,TGTGCCAGCAGCTTAGCTTGGCTAGCGGGGGGGCCGGAGACCCAGTACTTC,CASSLAWLAGGPETQYF